The source of this T cell receptor beta chain is a study of T cell responses to AZD1222 COVID-19 vaccine. This clone has just one count. V lost 9 bases, J lost 7 bases, and 6 bases lay in between. The CDR3 contains 10 residues. From germline, CDR1 is LNHDA and CDR2 SQIVND (reference sequence). Clones were sequenced by immunoSEQ multiplex PCR, and TCRdb holds only the in-frame ones, with some missing. Among 54,000 or so clones listed, about 90% were seen once. The TCR sequence derives from an adult in good health. This chain connects TRBV19 to TRBJ2-2; the D is unclear. Here the sequenced sample was peripheral blood, taken on day 0 of AZD1222 vaccination. CDR3 region: CASSGGELFF. For the CDR3, the DNA is TGTGCCAGCTCGGGCGGGGAGCTGTTTTTT.